One and the same sample provided the 20 T cell receptor beta chains below, sequenced in a study of blood T cell repertoires in COVID-19. TCRdb's table, derived via immunoSEQ multiplex PCR, lists solely in-frame clones and lacks some. The table records about 230,000 clones, just over 85% of them present only once. The specimen was PBMCs or T cells enriched from blood (not recorded which). The origin of the receptors is a young man who had recovered from COVID-19.

CDR3 DNA sequence: TGTGCCAGCAGCCCGGACAGGGAGACGAGTGGCTACACCTTC. Translating gives CASSPDRETSGYTF. The J gene is TRBJ1-2, the V gene TRBV27; TRBD1 agrees at 8 bases. The CDR3 covers 14 residues. The V gene end was trimmed by 6 bases and the J gene end by 7 bases; junction bases not matched to a gene: 10. The V gene's germline CDR1 is MNHEY and CDR2 SMNVEV (reference sequence).

The rearrangement joins TRBV5-4 to TRBJ2-5; 7 bases agree with TRBD1. Germline V gene lookup returns CDR1 SGHNT and CDR2 YYREEE (reference sequence). CDR3 length: 13 amino acids. Germline trimming cut 7 bases from V and 4 bases from J; bases unmatched to any gene: 7. CDR3 loop: CASRGQWGETQYF. DNA of the CDR3: TGTGCCAGCCGGGGACAGTGGGGAGAGACCCAGTACTTC. Using reference TRBV5-4 and TRBJ2-5 for the parts outside the CDR3, the full variable domain is ETGVTQSPTHLIKTRGQQVTLRCSSQSGHNTVSWYQQALGQGPQFIFQYYREEENGRGNFPPRFSGLQFPNYSSELNVNALELDDSALYLCASRGQWGETQYFGPGTRLLVL.

The J gene is TRBJ2-3, the V gene TRBV11-2, with TRBD2 identical over 7 bases. Germline trimming cut 5 bases from V and 2 bases from J; bases unmatched to any gene: 13. From germline, CDR1 is SGHAT and CDR2 FQNNGV. The length of the CDR3 is 17 residues. The CDR3 bases are TGTGCCAGCAGCCCCCTCAGGACTAGTCCCATCACAGATACGCAGTATTTT. Its protein is CASSPLRTSPITDTQYF.

The J gene is TRBJ2-2, the V gene TRBV7-8, with D tentatively TRBD1 (6 bases). Looked up from germline, CDR1 is SGHVS and CDR2 is FQNEAQ. The CDR3 totals 15 residues. V was trimmed by 8 bases and J by 0 bases, leaving 13 bases between them. DNA for the CDR3: TGTGCCAGCGCAGTCCAGGGGACGAACACCGGGGAGCTGTTTTTT. Encoded protein: CASAVQGTNTGELFF.

The chain uses TRBV14 and TRBJ2-1; 8 positions agree with TRBD1. This CDR3 has 17 amino acids. V was pared by 1 base and J by 6 bases, with 11 bases of the junction left unmatched. CDR1 and CDR2 (germline): SGHDN, FVKESK. CDR3 nucleotide sequence: TGTGCCAGCAGCCAAGGTCCCGGACAGGGAAACCTCAATGAGCAGTTCTTC. It is translated as CASSQGPGQGNLNEQFF.

The chain joins TRBV10-3 to TRBJ1-2; tentatively, D is TRBD1 (5 bases). Trimming removed 4 bases at V and 4 bases at J, with 10 bases between. There are 13 residues in the CDR3. CDR1 is ENHRY, CDR2 SYGVKD, per germline. In nucleotides, the CDR3 is TGTGCCATCAGTGGGGGCATGGGCTATGGCTACACCTTC. It translates to CAISGGMGYGYTF.

J is TRBJ2-3 and V is TRBV11-2; TRBD2 is a possible D gene (5 bases). Germline assignment: CDR1 SGHAT and CDR2 FQNNGV. V gave up 1 base and J gave up 4 bases, with 15 bases separating them. The CDR3 is 16 residues long. The CDR3 nucleotides are TGTGCCAGCAGCTTAGCCCACCGGGCGGGCTCAGATACGCAGTATTTT. It is translated as CASSLAHRAGSDTQYF.

The V gene is TRBV11-2, the J gene TRBJ2-7, with D maybe TRBD2 (6 bases). Germline-derived CDR1 and CDR2 are SGHAT and FQNNGV. With 0 bases removed from V and 3 bases from J, the gap between germline ends came to 9 bases. This CDR3 spans 14 amino acids. The DNA of the CDR3 is TGTGCCAGCAGCTTAGACGTGGGGGGCTACGAGCAGTACTTC. This encodes CASSLDVGGYEQYF.

The J gene is TRBJ2-1, the V gene TRBV30; 9 bases map to TRBD2. After removal of 3 bases from V and 4 bases from J, the junction contained 4 bases not matched to a gene. Per the germline V gene, CDR1 is GTSNPN and CDR2 is SVGIG (reference sequence). The CDR3 has 14 amino acids. The CDR3 DNA sequence: TGTGCCTGGAGAAGGGCGGGAGGGTACAATGAGCAGTTCTTC. This translates into CAWRRAGGYNEQFF.

The rearrangement uses TRBV28 and TRBJ2-6; 7 bases are shared with TRBD1. The junction had 2 bases not matched to a gene; V was cut back by 4 bases and J by 2 bases. The germline V gene has CDR1 MDHEN and CDR2 SYDVKM. The CDR3 has 15 amino acids. For the CDR3, the DNA is TGTGCCAGCAGTTCTGACAGGGCTGGGGCCAACGTCCTGACTTTC. Encoded protein: CASSSDRAGANVLTF.

The chain combines TRBV3-1 (or the pseudogene TRBV3-2) with TRBJ1-1; no reliable D call. Trimming removed 6 bases from V and 1 base from J, with 6 bases in between. Germline CDR1 LGHDT, CDR2 YNNKEL (reference sequence). The CDR3 runs to 12 residues. The CDR3 region is CASRHTNTEAFF. CDR3 sequence (DNA): TGTGCCAGCAGACACACGAACACTGAAGCTTTCTTT.

The rearrangement links TRBV20-1 to TRBJ2-2, with D uncertain. V was pared by 3 bases and J by 0 bases, with 8 bases between. The CDR3 contains 14 residues. Germline V gene data show CDR1 as DFQATT and CDR2 as SNEGSKA (reference sequence). This CDR3 is CSASRRSNTGELFF. For the CDR3, the DNA is TGCAGTGCTAGTAGGCGGTCGAACACCGGGGAGCTGTTTTTT.

The chain joins TRBV5-1 to TRBJ1-2; 7 positions agree with TRBD1. Germline V lookup: CDR1 SGHRS, CDR2 YFSETQ. Germline trimming cut 2 bases from V and 3 bases from J; bases unmatched to any gene: 4. This CDR3 has 14 amino acids. This CDR3 reads CASSFQGGDYGYTF. The CDR3 nucleotides are TGCGCCAGCAGCTTTCAAGGGGGCGACTATGGCTACACCTTC. Filled out from reference TRBV5-1 and TRBJ1-2, the complete variable domain reads KAGVTQTPRYLIKTRGQQVTLSCSPISGHRSVSWYQQTPGQGLQFLFEYFSETQRNKGNFPGRFSGRQFSNSRSEMNVSTLELGDSALYLCASSFQGGDYGYTFGSGTRLTVV.

The gene calls are TRBV18 and TRBJ1-1; 8 bases line up with TRBD1. The germline V gene has CDR1 KGHSH and CDR2 LQKENI. CDR3 length equals 14 residues. The V gene end was trimmed by 5 bases and the J gene end by 0 bases; junction bases not matched to a gene: 2. The CDR3, as DNA: TGTGCCAGCTCAAAGGACAGGGTGAACACTGAAGCTTTCTTT. Translating gives CASSKDRVNTEAFF.

V is TRBV5-8 and J is TRBJ2-1; 9 bases line up with TRBD2. Trimming removed 2 bases from V and 8 bases from J; junction bases left unmatched: 11. There are 16 residues in the CDR3. Looked up from germline, CDR1 is SGHTS and CDR2 is YDEGEE. The CDR3 nucleotides are TGTGCCAGCAGCTTTACGAGGGCTAGCGGGGTCGATGAGCAGTTCTTC. As protein: CASSFTRASGVDEQFF.

The V and J genes are TRBV19 and TRBJ1-5; TRBD1 matches 7 bases. The CDR3 totals 15 residues. CDR1 and CDR2 (germline): LNHDA, SQIVND (reference sequence). V trimming: 5 bases; J trimming: 0 bases; junction bases outside the gene matches: 4. This CDR3 is CASSFGQDSNQPQHF. CDR3 in DNA: TGTGCCAGTAGTTTCGGACAGGATAGCAATCAGCCCCAGCATTTT.

The J gene is TRBJ2-1, the V gene TRBV11-3; 9 bases are a match to TRBD2. This CDR3 region has 15 residues. Trimming cost V 8 bases and J 3 bases; bases outside gene matches: 8. The germline V gene encodes CDR1 SGHNT and CDR2 YENEEA. This CDR3 is CASLTRREGYNEQFF. CDR3 DNA sequence: TGTGCCAGCCTCACTCGGCGGGAGGGCTACAATGAGCAGTTCTTC.

The V gene is TRBV28, the J gene TRBJ1-5; D unclear. Germline values: CDR1 MDHEN, CDR2 SYDVKM. Trimming cost V 4 bases and J 1 base, with 11 bases left between them. This CDR3 is built from 15 residues. The CDR3 bases are TGTGCCAGCAGTTCGGACTTGTTGAGCAATCAGCCCCAGCATTTT. Translated, it gives CASSSDLLSNQPQHF.

This clone has a handful of counts. The V gene is TRBV7-4, the J gene TRBJ1-2; TRBD1 agrees at 8 bases. The length of the CDR3 is 15 residues. The germline V gene has CDR1 SGHVT and CDR2 SQSDAQ. The trim removed 1 base at V and 5 bases at J, leaving 6 bases unmatched. The CDR3 protein is CASSLGTTGEYGYTF. In DNA form, the CDR3 reads TGTGCCAGCAGCTTAGGAACGACAGGGGAGTATGGCTACACCTTC.

This clone was counted only a few times. The rearrangement joins TRBV5-1 to TRBJ2-1, with a tentative D call TRBD1 (6 bases). The V and J ends lost 4 bases and 5 bases respectively, with 13 bases between them. The length of the CDR3 is 14 residues. The germline CDR1 and CDR2 sequences are SGHRS and YFSETQ. CDR3 sequence: CASSADRPNNEQFF. CDR3 DNA: TGCGCCAGCAGCGCGGACAGACCCAACAATGAGCAGTTCTTC.